One sample yielded the 14 T cell receptor beta chains listed below, sequenced in a study of blood T cell repertoires in COVID-19. Profiled with immunoSEQ multiplex PCR; TCRdb holds only in-frame clones, not every one. The top ten hold about 3% of the sample, which has fewer than 200,000 clones, 74% seen once. Sequences were obtained from peripheral blood. These receptors all come from a woman at least 80 years old with acute or convalescent COVID-19.

The chain is built from TRBV6-5 and TRBJ1-4; 9 positions agree with TRBD1. Germline lookup yields CDR1 MNHEY and CDR2 SVGAGI. The J segment lost 10 bases and the V segment lost 6 bases, leaving 6 bases of the junction unmatched. The CDR3 is 13 residues long. The CDR3 loop reads CASSSDRGGKLFF. CDR3 nucleotide sequence: TGTGCCAGCAGCTCGGACAGGGGAGGAAAACTGTTTTTT.

The rearrangement uses TRBV6-5 and TRBJ2-3, with D perhaps TRBD2 (6 bases). The germline CDR1 and CDR2 sequences are MNHEY and SVGAGI. The ends were cut back, 2 bases at V and 5 bases at J, with 11 bases in the middle. The length of the CDR3 is 14 residues. Here the CDR3 reads CASSYASAGDTQYF. CDR3 nucleotides: TGTGCCAGCAGTTACGCTAGCGCGGGAGATACGCAGTATTTT.

The chain is built from TRBV5-1 and TRBJ2-7; maybe TRBD2 (6 bases). CDR1 and CDR2 (germline): SGHRS, YFSETQ. V was clipped by 4 bases and J by 6 bases, with 14 bases between them. This CDR3 has 13 amino acids. The CDR3 sequence: CASSIPEGGEQYF. The CDR3 region has the DNA TGCGCCAGCAGCATACCGGAGGGAGGCGAGCAGTACTTC.

This chain uses TRBV7-2 with TRBJ1-4; no definite D call. The CDR3 sequence is 14 residues long. V was trimmed by 8 bases and J by 4 bases, leaving 14 bases between them. In germline, CDR1 is SGHTA, CDR2 FQGNSA. The CDR3 loop reads CASSPRGGNEKLFF. The CDR3 DNA reads TGTGCCAGCTCACCCCGGGGTGGTAATGAAAAACTGTTTTTT.

The chain recombines TRBV2 with TRBJ2-1; possibly TRBD2 for D (5 bases). CDR1 is SNHLY and CDR2 is FYNNEI in the germline V gene. V lost 9 bases and J lost 3, with 15 bases in between. This CDR3 comprises 14 residues. The CDR3 spells CASFLEGLYNEQFF. The CDR3 DNA reads as TGTGCCAGTTTCCTAGAAGGACTCTACAATGAGCAGTTCTTC. The full variable domain, in which reference TRBV2 and TRBJ2-1 provide the parts outside the CDR3, is EPEVTQTPSHQVTQMGQEVILRCVPISNHLYFYWYRQILGQKVEFLVSFYNNEISEKSEIFDDQFSVERPDGSNFTLKIRSTKLEDSAMYFCASFLEGLYNEQFFGPGTRLTVL.

J is TRBJ1-1 and V is TRBV10-3; 8 bases agree with TRBD1. CDR3 size: 17 residues. Trimming took 6 bases from V and 2 from J; bases not matched to a gene: 14. Germline values: CDR1 ENHRY, CDR2 SYGVKD. The CDR3 sequence is CAIRDVSPGQGNTEAFF. The DNA for the CDR3 is TGTGCCATCAGAGATGTCAGCCCCGGACAGGGCAACACTGAAGCTTTCTTT.

This clone was recorded once. The genes are TRBV24-1 and TRBJ2-7, with D tentatively TRBD1 (6 bases). The ends were cut back, 2 bases at V and 9 bases at J, with 10 bases in the middle. CDR3 length: 12 residues. Per germline, CDR1 KGHDR and CDR2 SFDVKD. DNA of the CDR3: TGTGCCACCAGTGATTGGACAGCGAGGCAGTACTTC. Translating it yields CATSDWTARQYF.

The chain carries TRBV2 and TRBJ2-1, with D possibly TRBD1 on 5 matching bases. V was clipped by 5 bases and J by 5 bases, with 19 bases between them. CDR1 SNHLY and CDR2 FYNNEI come from the germline V gene. CDR3 length equals 16 residues. CDR3 region: CASSKTKLRQNNEQFF. The CDR3 DNA reads as TGTGCCAGCAGTAAAACAAAACTAAGACAGAACAATGAGCAGTTCTTC.

This rearrangement joins TRBV24-1 to TRBJ2-5; the D gene is possibly TRBD1 (5 bases). The V gene lost 0 bases and the J gene lost 2 bases, with 15 bases spanning the gap. From germline, CDR1 is KGHDR and CDR2 SFDVKD. This CDR3 has 17 amino acids. The CDR3 region is CATSDLQAGWGQETQYF. DNA of the CDR3: TGTGCCACCAGTGATTTGCAGGCAGGGTGGGGACAAGAGACCCAGTACTTC.

This CDR3 reads CASSEQARDSKQFF. The DNA of the CDR3 is TGTGCCAGCAGTGAACAAGCTCGGGACAGCAAACAGTTCTTC. This chain joins TRBV2 and TRBJ2-1, with 7 bases lining up with TRBD1. The V gene end was trimmed by 2 bases and the J gene end by 13 bases; junction bases not matched to a gene: 11. The CDR3 length is 14 residues. The germline gives CDR1 SNHLY, CDR2 FYNNEI.

This clone has a single count. The rearrangement uses TRBV11-3 and TRBJ2-3; 7 bases align to TRBD2. Germline V lookup: CDR1 SGHNT, CDR2 YENEEA. The trim removed 1 base at V and 0 bases at J, leaving 1 base unmatched. The CDR3 is 15 amino acids. The CDR3 protein is CASSLGSGSTDTQYF. In DNA form, the CDR3 reads TGTGCCAGCAGCTTAGGTAGCGGGAGCACAGATACGCAGTATTTT.

This clone showed up many times. The genes are TRBV10-1 and TRBJ2-3, with D possibly TRBD2 on 5 matching bases. The CDR3 has 13 residues. V was trimmed by 6 bases and J by 2 bases, leaving 9 bases between them. Germline V gene lookup returns CDR1 WNHNN and CDR2 SYGVQD (reference sequence). DNA for the CDR3: TGCGCCAGCAGATCAGCGGACACAGATACGCAGTATTTT. Translated: CASRSADTDTQYF.

CDR3: CASSQADSYEQYF. The CDR3 DNA reads TGCGCCAGCAGCCAGGCTGACAGCTACGAGCAGTACTTC. The V gene is TRBV4-1, the J gene TRBJ2-7, with TRBD1 as a possible D gene (5 bases). CDR3 size: 13 residues. The V gene's germline CDR1 is MGHRA and CDR2 YSYEKL. The V gene lost 3 bases and the J gene lost 3 bases, with 9 bases spanning the gap.

V usage is TRBV30 and J usage is TRBJ1-4; D not certain. CDR3 length: 16 residues. From germline, CDR1 is GTSNPN and CDR2 SVGIG (reference sequence). Deletions cut 1 base from V and 4 bases from J, with 16 bases between. The CDR3 DNA sequence: TGTGCCTGGAGTGGTCTTCCGACTGCTCATAATGAAAAACTGTTTTTT. Translated: CAWSGLPTAHNEKLFF. Complete variable domain (other parts from reference TRBV30 and TRBJ1-4): SQTIHQWPATLVQPVGSPLSLECTVEGTSNPNLYWYRQAAGRGLQLLFYSVGIGQISSEVPQNLSASRPQDRQFILSSKKLLLSDSGFYLCAWSGLPTAHNEKLFFGSGTQLSVL.